The 28 T cell receptor beta chains below all came from one sample that was sequenced in a study of cytomegalovirus exposure and HLA in healthy donors (dated 2017 in TCRdb). To prepare the library, the immunoSEQ multiplex PCR assay was applied. A mixture of 60 forward primers for TCR Vbeta segments and 13 reverse primers for TCR Jbeta segments was used in the multiplex PCR. TCRdb obtained this table from immuneACCESS and retained in-frame rearrangements with V and J assigned. These tables miss some clones; where compared with another copy, unresolved V genes account for less than half of the shortfall, and the remainder is unexplained. The sample table lists 100,000 to 150,000 clones, approximately 80% of them with a count of one. Clones ranked in the top ten supply under 3.5% of the sample. Material for sequencing was PBMCs. The receptors were gathered from a man between 50 and 59 years old in good health and CMV-seronegative.

This chain joins TRBV27 and TRBJ2-3, with 13 bases matching TRBD2. CDR1 and CDR2 from the germline V gene are MNHEY and SMNVEV (reference sequence). The CDR3 is made up of 14 amino acids. Unmatched junction bases numbered 2, after V lost 5 bases and J lost 6 bases. The CDR3 DNA reads as TGTGCCAGCAGTGGACTAGCGGGGGCTGATACGCAGTATTTT. Translated, it gives CASSGLAGADTQYF.

V gene TRBV5-1 combines with J gene TRBJ2-5; 11 positions agree with TRBD2. The end of the DNA is better explained by TRBJ2-7, so the J call may be wrong. The CDR3 is made up of 15 amino acids. CDR1 SGHRS and CDR2 YFSETQ come from the germline V gene. CDR3 nucleotide sequence: TGCGCCAGCGCCCCCGGGACTAGCGGCTCCTACGAGCAGTACTTC. It translates to CASAPGTSGSYEQYF.

This chain connects TRBV6-4 to TRBJ1-1; tentatively, D is TRBD1 (6 bases). Germline V gives CDR1 MRHNA, CDR2 SNTAGT. The CDR3 runs 17 residues. Trimming left V 6 bases short and J 1 base short, with 21 bases between. CDR3 region: CASSPEGGQGRNTEAFF. The CDR3 DNA follows: TGTGCCAGCAGCCCTGAGGGGGGGCAGGGTAGGAACACTGAAGCTTTCTTT.

The chain has TRBV5-6 and TRBJ2-4; D may be TRBD1 (5 bases). Germline V lookup: CDR1 SGHDT, CDR2 YYEEEE. The germline V and J ends were trimmed by 4 bases and 0 bases, with 8 bases remaining between them. The CDR3 runs 14 residues. The CDR3, as DNA: TGTGCCAGCAGCCGGACACTAGCCAAAAACATTCAGTACTTC. Protein product: CASSRTLAKNIQYF.

The rearrangement uses TRBV5-4 and TRBJ1-6; 8 bases agree with TRBD1. The CDR3 is 14 amino acids. V was clipped by 4 bases and J by 10 bases; unmatched bases: 7. The germline gives CDR1 SGHNT, CDR2 YYREEE (reference sequence). The CDR3 protein is CASSLDRGGSPLHF. CDR3 nucleotides: TGTGCCAGCAGCCTAGACAGGGGCGGATCACCCCTCCACTTT.

The CDR3 sequence is CASSPTGVLTYEQYF. As DNA, the CDR3 is TGTGCCAGCTCACCGACGGGGGTTCTCACCTACGAGCAGTACTTC. J is TRBJ2-7 and V is TRBV18; a possible D gene is TRBD2 (6 bases). V gave up 3 bases and J gave up 2 bases, with 14 bases separating them. The CDR3 runs to 15 residues. Per the germline V gene, CDR1 is KGHSH and CDR2 is LQKENI.

For this clone: Other DNA variants within this sample encode the same CDR3. The gene calls are TRBV30 and TRBJ1-1; the D is unclear. V was pared by 2 bases and J by 2 bases, with 3 bases between. Per the germline V gene, CDR1 is GTSNPN and CDR2 is SVGIG (reference sequence). This CDR3 is built from 11 residues. The CDR3 here is CAWSLNTEAFF. The DNA of the CDR3 is TGTGCCTGGAGTCTCAACACTGAAGCTTTCTTT.

This chain connects TRBV7-9 to TRBJ2-2; 13 bases are a match to TRBD2. The CDR3 is made up of 18 amino acids. The V and J ends lost 5 bases and 0 bases, in that order; junction bases with no gene match: 6. In germline, CDR1 is SEHNR, CDR2 FQNEAQ (reference sequence). CDR3 DNA: TGTGCCAGCAGCCGACCGACTAGCGGGGGGACGAACACCGGGGAGCTGTTTTTT. Amino acids: CASSRPTSGGTNTGELFF.

The V call is TRBV2, the J call TRBJ1-5; D might be TRBD1 (5 bases). Germline V gives CDR1 SNHLY, CDR2 FYNNEI. The ends were cut back, 5 bases at V and 0 bases at J, with 20 bases in the middle. CDR3 length: 18 residues. This CDR3 is CASSPRGTGRYSNQPQHF. DNA for the CDR3: TGTGCCAGCAGTCCCCGAGGAACAGGCCGCTATAGCAATCAGCCCCAGCATTTT.

The DNA for the CDR3 is TGTGCCAGCAGCTTTCTTCGACAGGGGCAAGAGCAGTACTTC. This translates into CASSFLRQGQEQYF. The chain combines TRBV7-2 with TRBJ2-7, with 8 positions matching TRBD1. With 3 bases clipped from V and 7 bases from J, the junction kept 8 bases outside the gene matches. CDR3 length: 14 amino acids. Looked up from germline, CDR1 is SGHTA and CDR2 is FQGNSA.

This chain uses TRBV7-9 with TRBJ1-2; D remains ambiguous. The germline gives CDR1 SEHNR, CDR2 FQNEAQ (reference sequence). Trimming cost V 3 bases and J 2 bases, with 7 bases left between them. The CDR3 is made up of 13 amino acids. The CDR3 sequence is CASSFGVNYGYTF. The CDR3 region has the DNA TGTGCCAGCAGCTTCGGGGTAAACTATGGCTACACCTTC.

This chain links TRBV9 with TRBJ2-1, with 13 bases fitting TRBD2. Germline V lookup: CDR1 SGDLS, CDR2 YYNGEE. Losses at the gene ends were 3 bases for V and 3 bases for J; bases not matched to a gene: 6. This CDR3 has 17 residues. DNA of the CDR3: TGTGCCAGCAGCGCGACTAGCGGGGGGATTTACTACAATGAGCAGTTCTTC. It is translated as CASSATSGGIYYNEQFF.

The chain is built from TRBV19 and TRBJ1-1; 8 bases are a match to TRBD1. The CDR3 is made up of 12 amino acids. CDR1 is LNHDA, CDR2 SQIVND, per germline (reference sequence). The J segment lost 11 bases and the V segment lost 7 bases, leaving 9 bases of the junction unmatched. For the CDR3, the DNA is TGTGCCAGTAACCAGGGGGCTAGGGCCGCTTTCTTT. The encoded protein is CASNQGARAAFF. Full variable domain (remainder filled in from reference TRBV19 and TRBJ1-1): DGGITQSPKYLFRKEGQNVTLSCEQNLNHDAMYWYRQDPGQGLRLIYYSQIVNDFQKGDIAEGYSVSREKKESFPLTVTSAQKNPTAFYLCASNQGARAAFFGQGTRLTVV.

J is TRBJ1-1 and V is TRBV5-4; TRBD1 is a possible D gene (5 bases). Germline values: CDR1 SGHNT, CDR2 YYREEE (reference sequence). V was pared by 1 base and J by 2 bases, with 12 bases between. This CDR3 contains 15 residues. Written as DNA, the CDR3 is TGTGCCAGCAGCTTGAGTCTAGGGGATAACACTGAAGCTTTCTTT. Residues: CASSLSLGDNTEAFF. The variable domain in full, with the rest retrieved from reference TRBV5-4 and TRBJ1-1, is ETGVTQSPTHLIKTRGQQVTLRCSSQSGHNTVSWYQQALGQGPQFIFQYYREEENGRGNFPPRFSGLQFPNYSSELNVNALELDDSALYLCASSLSLGDNTEAFFGQGTRLTVV.

J is TRBJ2-2 and V is TRBV7-9, with D tentatively TRBD1 (5 bases). The germline V gene has CDR1 SEHNR and CDR2 FQNEAQ (reference sequence). The ends were cut back, 2 bases at V and 0 bases at J, with 7 bases in the middle. The CDR3 length is 15 residues. The CDR3 is CASSLQTANTGELFF. Written as DNA, the CDR3 is TGTGCCAGCAGCTTACAGACAGCGAACACCGGGGAGCTGTTTTTT.

The chain links TRBV4-2 to TRBJ2-3, with TRBD2 identical over 7 bases. V was clipped by 4 bases and J by 0 bases; unmatched bases: 13. The CDR3 is 18 amino acids. Germline V gene lookup returns CDR1 LGHNA and CDR2 YNFKEQ. CDR3 sequence: CASSPGLVAGDSTDTQYF. In nucleotides, the CDR3 is TGTGCCAGCAGCCCCGGACTTGTGGCGGGGGATAGCACAGATACGCAGTATTTT.

The table lists this clone with a few counts. This rearrangement joins TRBV7-2 to TRBJ1-1; no definite D call. Trimming cost V 1 base and J 7 bases, with 10 bases left between them. CDR3 length: 13 amino acids. Germline V gives CDR1 SGHTA, CDR2 FQGNSA. The CDR3 protein is CASSLGADLEAFF. In DNA, the CDR3 is TGTGCCAGCAGCTTAGGGGCAGACCTTGAAGCTTTCTTT.

The rearrangement links TRBV6-1 to TRBJ1-2; TRBD1 matches at 7 bases. The CDR3 covers 14 residues. Germline CDR1 reads MNHNS; CDR2 reads SASEGT. The J segment lost 4 bases and the V segment lost 8 bases, leaving 10 bases of the junction unmatched. Here the CDR3 DNA reads TGTGCCAGCCTCCGACAGGGCCCCCGCTATGGCTACACCTTC. This codes for CASLRQGPRYGYTF.

The gene calls are TRBV4-3 and TRBJ2-5; 8 positions agree with TRBD2. CDR1 and CDR2 (germline): LGHNA, YSLEER. V lost 0 bases, J lost 7 bases, and 7 bases stayed unmatched. This CDR3 is 15 amino acids long. The CDR3 region is CASSQERRAGGTQYF. CDR3 DNA sequence: TGCGCCAGCAGCCAAGAAAGAAGGGCGGGGGGGACCCAGTACTTC.

In its sample, this clone was seen once. V and J are TRBV5-4 and TRBJ2-5; 14 bases align to TRBD2. The junction had 11 bases not matched to a gene; V was cut back by 4 bases and J by 3 bases. In germline, CDR1 is SGHNT, CDR2 YYREEE (reference sequence). The CDR3 contains 18 residues. Here the CDR3 reads CASSQLIPGLAGEETQYF. For the CDR3, the DNA is TGTGCCAGCAGCCAGCTTATTCCGGGACTAGCGGGGGAAGAGACCCAGTACTTC.

V is TRBV30 and J is TRBJ1-4; D might be TRBD1 (6 bases). Between the trimmed V and J ends, which lost 7 bases and 7 bases, there was a span of 19 bases. The CDR3 is 14 residues long. Germline-derived CDR1 and CDR2 are GTSNPN and SVGIG (reference sequence). CDR3 coding DNA: TGTGCCTCCTCGGGGGGCAGGGGAGGTGAAAAACTGTTTTTT. This codes for CASSGGRGGEKLFF.

Worth noting for this clone: One junction end does not reproduce the germline sequence, and a read error may be involved. The chain has TRBV9 and TRBJ2-3, with TRBD2 matching 9 bases. This CDR3 region has 16 residues. Germline CDR1 reads SGDLS; CDR2 reads YYNGEE. CDR3 sequence reads: CASSDRAGGGTDTQYF. The CDR3 coding sequence is TGTGCCAGCAGCGATCGAGCGGGAGGAGGCACAGATACGCAGTATTTC.

J is TRBJ2-3 and V is TRBV18; tentatively, D is TRBD1 (6 bases). CDR1 KGHSH and CDR2 LQKENI come from the germline V gene. The CDR3 totals 16 residues. Trimming took 6 bases from V and 2 from J, leaving 18 bases between them. In nucleotides, the CDR3 is TGTGCCAGCTCGCCGTTGGGACAAAAGTCCACAGATACGCAGTATTTT. As protein: CASSPLGQKSTDTQYF.

The genes are TRBV5-1 and TRBJ2-1; the match to TRBD2 covers 15 bases. After removal of 4 bases from V and 3 bases from J, the junction contained 8 bases not matched to a gene. The CDR3 has 18 amino acids. Germline V gives CDR1 SGHRS, CDR2 YFSETQ. The DNA for the CDR3 is TGCGCCAGCAGCCCGGGACTAGCGGGGGGCTCTTTCTACAATGAGCAGTTCTTC. Amino acid sequence: CASSPGLAGGSFYNEQFF. Filled out from reference TRBV5-1 and TRBJ2-1, the complete variable domain reads KAGVTQTPRYLIKTRGQQVTLSCSPISGHRSVSWYQQTPGQGLQFLFEYFSETQRNKGNFPGRFSGRQFSNSRSEMNVSTLELGDSALYLCASSPGLAGGSFYNEQFFGPGTRLTVL.

V and J are TRBV19 and TRBJ1-1; D gene ambiguous. The CDR3 consists of 16 residues. Germline V gene data show CDR1 as LNHDA and CDR2 as SQIVND (reference sequence). Trimming removed 6 bases at V and 6 bases at J, with 23 bases between. The DNA for the CDR3 is TGTGCCAGTAGCTACTACCCTGCTCTCCGGGGTTCTGAAGCTTTCTTT. Its protein is CASSYYPALRGSEAFF.

The CDR3 sequence is CASSGTGFYQPQHF. CDR3 in DNA: TGTGCCAGCAGCGGAACGGGGTTTTATCAGCCCCAGCATTTT. The chain recombines TRBV6-1 with TRBJ1-5; no clear D gene. The V and J ends lost 6 bases and 5 bases respectively, with 14 bases between them. The CDR3 is made up of 14 amino acids. Germline V gene lookup returns CDR1 MNHNS and CDR2 SASEGT.

This clone was observed a few times. At one end, the junction sequence differs from germline, possibly due to a read error. The rearrangement uses TRBV5-1 and TRBJ2-1; maybe TRBD1 (6 bases). The CDR3 totals 11 residues. Per germline, CDR1 SGHRS and CDR2 YFSETQ. This CDR3 is CASSYDRQEVF. DNA of the CDR3: TGCGCCAGCAGCTACGACAGGCAGGAGGTCTTC.

The chain joins TRBV27 to TRBJ2-1, with 10 bases matching TRBD2. V lost 8 bases to trimming and J lost 5 bases; unmatched junction nucleotides: 9. Germline CDR1 reads MNHEY; CDR2 reads SMNVEV (reference sequence). This CDR3 has 15 amino acids. The CDR3 DNA is TGTGCCAGCGTTGTTTCAGCGGGGGGGGACAATGAGCAGTTCTTC. It is translated as CASVVSAGGDNEQFF.